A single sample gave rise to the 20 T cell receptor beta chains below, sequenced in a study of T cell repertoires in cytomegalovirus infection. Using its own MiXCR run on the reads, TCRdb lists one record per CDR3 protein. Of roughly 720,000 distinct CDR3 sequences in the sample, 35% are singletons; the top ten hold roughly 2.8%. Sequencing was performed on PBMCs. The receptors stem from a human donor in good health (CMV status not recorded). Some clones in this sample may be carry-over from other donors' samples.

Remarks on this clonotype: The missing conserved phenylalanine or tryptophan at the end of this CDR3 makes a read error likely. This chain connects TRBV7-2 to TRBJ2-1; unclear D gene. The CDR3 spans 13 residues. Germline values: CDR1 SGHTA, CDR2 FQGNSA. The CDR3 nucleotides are TGTGCCATCAGCAGAGAAGTTAGGGCTGAGCAGTTCGTC. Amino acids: CAISREVRAEQFV.

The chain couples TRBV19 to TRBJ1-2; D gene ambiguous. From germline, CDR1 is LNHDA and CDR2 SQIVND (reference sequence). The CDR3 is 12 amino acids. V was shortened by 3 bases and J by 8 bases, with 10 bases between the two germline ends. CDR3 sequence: CASSIYSGGYTF. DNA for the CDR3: TGTGCCAGTAGTATTTACAGTGGCGGCTACACCTTC.

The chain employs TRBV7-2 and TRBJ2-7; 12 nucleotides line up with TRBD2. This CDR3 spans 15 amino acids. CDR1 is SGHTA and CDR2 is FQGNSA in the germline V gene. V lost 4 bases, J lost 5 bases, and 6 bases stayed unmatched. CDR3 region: CASSSTSGSFHEQYF. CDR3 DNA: TGTGCCAGCAGCTCGACTAGCGGGAGTTTCCACGAGCAGTACTTC.

Written as DNA, the CDR3 is TGTGCCAGCAGTGAACTGGGACGGATGGCGTTCTCTGGGGCCAACGTCCTGACTTTC. It encodes CASSELGRMAFSGANVLTF. The chain is built from TRBV6-1 and TRBJ2-6; D is possibly TRBD1 or TRBD2 (5 bases each). The CDR3 sequence is 19 residues long. The V and J ends lost 2 bases and 0 bases respectively, with 17 bases between them. In germline, CDR1 is MNHNS, CDR2 SASEGT.

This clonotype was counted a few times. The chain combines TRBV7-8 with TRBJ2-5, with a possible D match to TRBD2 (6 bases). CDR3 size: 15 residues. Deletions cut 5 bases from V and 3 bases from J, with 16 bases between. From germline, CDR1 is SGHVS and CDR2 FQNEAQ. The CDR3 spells CASSLLAGTEETQYF. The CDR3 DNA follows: TGTGCCAGCAGCCTGCTGGCAGGGACTGAAGAGACCCAGTACTTC.

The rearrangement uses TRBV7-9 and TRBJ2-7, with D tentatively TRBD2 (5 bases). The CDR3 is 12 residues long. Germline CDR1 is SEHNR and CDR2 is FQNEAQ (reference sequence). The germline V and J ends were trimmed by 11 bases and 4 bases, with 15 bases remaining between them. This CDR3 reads CAGEGRGYEQYF. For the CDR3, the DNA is TGTGCCGGAGAGGGAAGAGGGTACGAGCAGTACTTC.

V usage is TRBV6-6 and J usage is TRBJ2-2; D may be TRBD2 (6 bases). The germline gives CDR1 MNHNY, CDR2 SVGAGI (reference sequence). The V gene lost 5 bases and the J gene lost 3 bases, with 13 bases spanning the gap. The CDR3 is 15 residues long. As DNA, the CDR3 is TGTGCCAGCAGTACACGCGGGGACTACACCGGGGAGCTGTTTTTT. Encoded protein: CASSTRGDYTGELFF.

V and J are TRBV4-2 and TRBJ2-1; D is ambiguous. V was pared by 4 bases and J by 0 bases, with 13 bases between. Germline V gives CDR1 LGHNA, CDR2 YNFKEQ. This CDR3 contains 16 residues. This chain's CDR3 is CASSRVSQSSYNEQFF. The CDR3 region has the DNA TGTGCCAGCAGCCGAGTATCCCAAAGCTCCTACAATGAGCAGTTCTTC.

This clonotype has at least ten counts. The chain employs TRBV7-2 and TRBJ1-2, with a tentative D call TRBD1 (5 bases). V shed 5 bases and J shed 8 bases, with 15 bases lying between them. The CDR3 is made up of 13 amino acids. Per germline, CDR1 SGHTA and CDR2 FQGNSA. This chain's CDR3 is CASSPGQAAGYTF. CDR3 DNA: TGTGCCAGCAGCCCGGGGCAGGCGGCGGGCTACACCTTC. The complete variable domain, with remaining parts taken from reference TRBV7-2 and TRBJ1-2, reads GAGVSQSPSNKVTEKGKDVELRCDPISGHTALYWYRQSLGQGLEFLIYFQGNSAPDKSGLPSDRFSAERTGGSVSTLTIQRTQQEDSAVYLCASSPGQAAGYTFGSGTRLTVV.

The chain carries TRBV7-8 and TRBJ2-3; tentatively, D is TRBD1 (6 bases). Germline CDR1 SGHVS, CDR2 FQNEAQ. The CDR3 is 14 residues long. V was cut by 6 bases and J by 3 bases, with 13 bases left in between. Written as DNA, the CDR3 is TGTGCCAGCAGGGAGAACAGGGAAACAGATACGCAGTATTTT. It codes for CASRENRETDTQYF. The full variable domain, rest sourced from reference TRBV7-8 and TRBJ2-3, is GAGVSQSPRYKVAKRGQDVALRCDPISGHVSLFWYQQALGQGPEFLTYFQNEAQLDKSGLPSDRFFAERPEGSVSTLKIQRTQQEDSAVYLCASRENRETDTQYFGPGTRLTVL.

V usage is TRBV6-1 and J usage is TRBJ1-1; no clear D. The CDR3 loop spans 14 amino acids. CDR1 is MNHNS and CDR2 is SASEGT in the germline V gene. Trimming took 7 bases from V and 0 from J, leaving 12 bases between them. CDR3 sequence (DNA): TGTGCCAGCAAAGCGAGCCTTATGAACACTGAAGCTTTCTTT. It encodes CASKASLMNTEAFF.

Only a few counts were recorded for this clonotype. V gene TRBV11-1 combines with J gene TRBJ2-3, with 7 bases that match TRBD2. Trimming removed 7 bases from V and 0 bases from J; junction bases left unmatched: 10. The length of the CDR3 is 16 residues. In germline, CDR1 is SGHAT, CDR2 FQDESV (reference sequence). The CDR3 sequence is CASTIERGESTDTQYF. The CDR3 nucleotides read TGTGCCAGCACCATCGAACGGGGGGAAAGCACAGATACGCAGTATTTT.

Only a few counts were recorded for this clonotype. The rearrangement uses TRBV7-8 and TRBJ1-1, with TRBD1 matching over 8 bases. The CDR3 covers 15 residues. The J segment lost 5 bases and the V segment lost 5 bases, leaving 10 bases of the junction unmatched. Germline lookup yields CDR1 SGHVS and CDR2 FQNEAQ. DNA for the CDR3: TGTGCCAGCAGCACCCTGACAGGGGCCTATACTGAAGCTTTCTTT. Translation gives CASSTLTGAYTEAFF.

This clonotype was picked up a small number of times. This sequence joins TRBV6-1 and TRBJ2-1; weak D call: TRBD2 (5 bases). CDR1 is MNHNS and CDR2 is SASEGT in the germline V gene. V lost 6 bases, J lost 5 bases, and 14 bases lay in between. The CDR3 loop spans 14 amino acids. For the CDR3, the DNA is TGTGCCAGCAGAGAGCGGATTAGCCACAATGAGCAGTTCTTC. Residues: CASRERISHNEQFF.

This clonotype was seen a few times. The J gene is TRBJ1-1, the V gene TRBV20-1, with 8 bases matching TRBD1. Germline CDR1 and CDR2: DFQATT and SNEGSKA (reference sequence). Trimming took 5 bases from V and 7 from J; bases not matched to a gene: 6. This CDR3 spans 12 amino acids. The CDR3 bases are TGCAGTGCTTCCAGGGGGCATGGTGAAGCTTTCTTT. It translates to CSASRGHGEAFF.

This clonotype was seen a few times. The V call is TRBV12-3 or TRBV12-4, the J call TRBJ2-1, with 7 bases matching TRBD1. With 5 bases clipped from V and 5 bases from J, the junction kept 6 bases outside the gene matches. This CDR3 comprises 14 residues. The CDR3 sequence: CASSAEGANNEQFF. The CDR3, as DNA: TGTGCCAGCAGTGCCGAGGGGGCGAACAATGAGCAGTTCTTC.

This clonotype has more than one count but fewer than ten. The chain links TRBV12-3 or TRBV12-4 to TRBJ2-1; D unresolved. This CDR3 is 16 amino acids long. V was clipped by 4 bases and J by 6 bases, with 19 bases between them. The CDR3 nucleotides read TGTGCCAGCAGTTCTCCCACCGGGTCCGTCGGCAATGAGCAGTTCTTC. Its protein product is CASSSPTGSVGNEQFF.

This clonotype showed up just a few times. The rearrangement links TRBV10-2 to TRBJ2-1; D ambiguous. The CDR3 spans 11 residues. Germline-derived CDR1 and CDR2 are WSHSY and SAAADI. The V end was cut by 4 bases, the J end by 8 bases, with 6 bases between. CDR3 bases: TGCGCCAGCAGTGCTGTGGATGAGCAGTTCTTC. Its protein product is CASSAVDEQFF.

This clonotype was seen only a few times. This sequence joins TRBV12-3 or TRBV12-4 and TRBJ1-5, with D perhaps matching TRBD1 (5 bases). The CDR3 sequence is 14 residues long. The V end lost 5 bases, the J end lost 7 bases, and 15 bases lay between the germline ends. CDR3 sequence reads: CASSPLGEGQPQHF. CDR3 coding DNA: TGTGCCAGCAGTCCCCTAGGGGAGGGGCAGCCCCAGCATTTT.

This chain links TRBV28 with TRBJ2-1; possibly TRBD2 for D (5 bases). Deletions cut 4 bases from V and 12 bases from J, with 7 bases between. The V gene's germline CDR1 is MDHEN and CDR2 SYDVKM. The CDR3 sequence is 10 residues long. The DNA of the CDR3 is TGTGCCAGCAGTTCGGAGGTGCAGTTCTTC. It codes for CASSSEVQFF. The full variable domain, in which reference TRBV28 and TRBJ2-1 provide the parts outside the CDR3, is DVKVTQSSRYLVKRTGEKVFLECVQDMDHENMFWYRQDPGLGLRLIYFSYDVKMKEKGDIPEGYSVSREKKERFSLILESASTNQTSMYLCASSSEVQFFGPGTRLTVL.